Below are 9 T cell receptor beta chains sequenced from a single sample in a study of T cell changes during pregnancy in multiple sclerosis. TCRdb's copy holds only in-frame clones and misses some; the assay was immunoSEQ multiplex PCR. In the table there are about 80,000 clones, 90% to 95% of which are singletons. The starting material was peripheral blood, obtained in the second trimester of pregnancy. The receptors come from a female donor in good health, enrolled as a control in a pregnancy study.

CDR3 protein: CASSVTGTYEQYF. Here the CDR3 DNA reads TGCGCCAGCAGCGTGACAGGGACCTACGAGCAGTACTTC. V is TRBV5-1 and J is TRBJ2-7, with 7 bases matching TRBD1. Germline CDR1 reads SGHRS; CDR2 reads YFSETQ. The CDR3 runs to 13 residues. Unmatched junction bases numbered 3, after V lost 4 bases and J lost 2 bases.

The J gene is TRBJ2-1, the V gene TRBV19, with D perhaps TRBD1 (6 bases). The V end lost 3 bases, the J end lost 8 bases, and 20 bases lay between the germline ends. Germline-derived CDR1 and CDR2 are LNHDA and SQIVND (reference sequence). The CDR3 has 16 residues. The CDR3 sequence: CASSIWTKGPGDEQFF. For the CDR3, the DNA is TGTGCCAGTAGTATTTGGACCAAAGGGCCAGGGGATGAGCAGTTCTTC. The whole variable domain, filled in from reference TRBV19 and TRBJ2-1, reads DGGITQSPKYLFRKEGQNVTLSCEQNLNHDAMYWYRQDPGQGLRLIYYSQIVNDFQKGDIAEGYSVSREKKESFPLTVTSAQKNPTAFYLCASSIWTKGPGDEQFFGPGTRLTVL.

This clone was found once. The V and J genes are TRBV19 and TRBJ1-5; D remains unclear. Looked up from germline, CDR1 is LNHDA and CDR2 is SQIVND (reference sequence). The length of the CDR3 is 14 residues. Trimming took 4 bases from V and 0 from J, leaving 7 bases between them. CDR3 sequence (DNA): TGTGCCAGTAGTACACAATATAGCAATCAGCCCCAGCATTTT. The encoded protein is CASSTQYSNQPQHF. Complete variable domain (other parts from reference TRBV19 and TRBJ1-5): DGGITQSPKYLFRKEGQNVTLSCEQNLNHDAMYWYRQDPGQGLRLIYYSQIVNDFQKGDIAEGYSVSREKKESFPLTVTSAQKNPTAFYLCASSTQYSNQPQHFGDGTRLSIL.

This chain connects TRBV5-1 to TRBJ2-5; 8 bases are shared with TRBD1. After removal of 2 bases from V and 5 bases from J, the junction contained 8 bases not matched to a gene. Germline lookup yields CDR1 SGHRS and CDR2 YFSETQ. The CDR3 consists of 15 residues. The CDR3, as DNA: TGCGCCAGCAGCTTAACGACAGGGGCCGATGAGACCCAGTACTTC. It is translated as CASSLTTGADETQYF.

In its sample, this clone was seen a few times. V usage is TRBV7-9 and J usage is TRBJ2-7; 10 bases line up with TRBD2. V dropped 4 bases and J dropped 3; count of bases not matched to a gene: 15. This CDR3 comprises 18 residues. Germline CDR1 and CDR2: SEHNR and FQNEAQ (reference sequence). The CDR3 DNA follows: TGTGCCAGCAGCTACCCGGTAGCTAGCGGGAGTACTCGCTACGAGCAGTACTTC. This gives the protein CASSYPVASGSTRYEQYF. The complete variable domain, with remaining parts taken from reference TRBV7-9 and TRBJ2-7, reads DTGVSQNPRHKITKRGQNVTFRCDPISEHNRLYWYRQTLGQGPEFLTYFQNEAQLEKSRLLSDRFSAERPKGSFSTLEIQRTEQGDSAMYLCASSYPVASGSTRYEQYFGPGTRLTVT.

V and J are TRBV11-2 and TRBJ2-2, with D maybe TRBD2 (5 bases). Trimming left V 5 bases short and J 0 bases short, with 13 bases between. Germline V gene data show CDR1 as SGHAT and CDR2 as FQNNGV. The CDR3 is 16 amino acids. The CDR3 DNA reads as TGTGCCAGCAGCGGGAGAGCCGCCGCGAACACCGGGGAGCTGTTTTTT. Residues: CASSGRAAANTGELFF.

The chain carries TRBV7-2 and TRBJ2-1, with 7 bases lining up with TRBD2. V was clipped by 5 bases and J by 4 bases; unmatched bases: 2. The length of the CDR3 is 13 residues. Germline loops: CDR1 SGHTA, CDR2 FQGNSA. DNA of the CDR3: TGTGCCAGCAGCCGCGGGGGTTACAATGAGCAGTTCTTC. Its protein is CASSRGGYNEQFF.

This sequence joins TRBV6-5 and TRBJ1-6, with 11 bases fitting TRBD1. CDR3 size: 16 residues. Germline trimming cut 0 bases from V and 9 bases from J; bases unmatched to any gene: 4. The germline CDR1 and CDR2 sequences are MNHEY and SVGAGI. CDR3 residues: CASSYSGTGGSSPLHF. The CDR3 nucleotides read TGTGCCAGCAGTTACTCCGGGACAGGGGGATCTTCACCCCTCCACTTT.

J is TRBJ2-5 and V is TRBV6-1, with a tentative D call TRBD1 (7 bases). The CDR3 runs 13 residues. Between the trimmed V and J ends, which lost 8 bases and 3 bases, there was a span of 13 bases. CDR1 is MNHNS and CDR2 is SASEGT in the germline V gene. CDR3 in amino acids: CASGSRGEETQYF. The CDR3 DNA follows: TGTGCCAGCGGGTCCAGGGGGGAAGAGACCCAGTACTTC.